The 16 T cell receptor beta chains given below trace back to one sample, sequenced in a study of T cell responses to AZD1222 COVID-19 vaccine. TCRdb keeps only in-frame clones here, not all; method: immunoSEQ multiplex PCR. The sample shows some 180,000 clones, about 93% of them seen only once. The sequenced sample was peripheral blood, obtained 28 days after the second dose of the MenACWY control vaccine. The receptors were sampled from an adult who received the MenACWY meningococcal vaccine as a control.

The rearrangement joins TRBV10-1 to TRBJ1-5; TRBD1 aligns across 7 bases. Germline CDR1 WNHNN, CDR2 SYGVQD (reference sequence). The CDR3 consists of 15 residues. With 3 bases clipped from V and 4 bases from J, the junction kept 6 bases outside the gene matches. CDR3 DNA: TGCGCCAGCAGTGACCATAGGGGGCTTAATCAGCCCCAGCATTTT. It encodes CASSDHRGLNQPQHF.

The CDR3 sequence: CASTRLAGSYEQYF. In nucleotides, the CDR3 is TGTGCCAGCACTCGACTAGCGGGGTCCTACGAGCAGTACTTC. The V call is TRBV6-5, the J call TRBJ2-7, with TRBD2 identical over 11 bases. Per the germline V gene, CDR1 is MNHEY and CDR2 is SVGAGI. The CDR3 covers 14 residues. Trimming cost V 7 bases and J 1 base; bases outside gene matches: 3.

This sequence joins TRBV5-1 and TRBJ1-2; D not resolved. Looked up from germline, CDR1 is SGHRS and CDR2 is YFSETQ. V was cut by 0 bases and J by 5 bases, with 11 bases left in between. The CDR3 contains 14 residues. The CDR3 protein is CASSLEAAKYGYTF. For the CDR3, the DNA is TGCGCCAGCAGCTTGGAGGCGGCAAAATATGGCTACACCTTC.

The rearrangement joins TRBV19 to TRBJ2-1; D is perhaps TRBD1 or TRBD2 (5 bases each). V was trimmed by 7 bases and J by 1 base, leaving 14 bases between them. Germline CDR1 is LNHDA and CDR2 is SQIVND (reference sequence). This CDR3 comprises 15 residues. Here the CDR3 DNA reads TGTGCCAGTACCCCGCGTGAGGGGTCCTACAATGAGCAGTTCTTC. It encodes CASTPREGSYNEQFF.

The chain links TRBV7-8 to TRBJ1-1; a weak D match, TRBD1 (6 bases). CDR3 size: 19 residues. Trimming removed 5 bases at V and 0 bases at J, with 25 bases between. Germline V gives CDR1 SGHVS, CDR2 FQNEAQ. Written as DNA, the CDR3 is TGTGCCAGCAGCCCGCGGGGGTTGGAAGGGGGGACTATGAACACTGAAGCTTTCTTT. It yields the protein CASSPRGLEGGTMNTEAFF. Combining the CDR3 with reference TRBV7-8 and TRBJ1-1 gives the whole variable domain GAGVSQSPRYKVAKRGQDVALRCDPISGHVSLFWYQQALGQGPEFLTYFQNEAQLDKSGLPSDRFFAERPEGSVSTLKIQRTQQEDSAVYLCASSPRGLEGGTMNTEAFFGQGTRLTVV.

The chain has TRBV2 and TRBJ1-2; no clear D. Germline CDR1 is SNHLY and CDR2 is FYNNEI. This CDR3 region has 14 residues. Trimming removed 4 bases at V and 2 bases at J, with 11 bases between. The CDR3 loop reads CASSGRAGNYGYTF. Here the CDR3 DNA reads TGTGCCAGCAGTGGCCGGGCAGGCAACTATGGCTACACCTTC.

The rearrangement uses TRBV25-1 and TRBJ1-2; D ambiguous. The V end was cut by 2 bases, the J end by 4 bases, with 8 bases between. This CDR3 is 13 amino acids long. Germline assignment: CDR1 MGHDK and CDR2 SYGVNS. This chain's CDR3 is CASSEQGPYGYTF. CDR3 coding DNA: TGTGCCAGCAGTGAACAAGGTCCCTATGGCTACACCTTC.

The chain carries TRBV7-2 and TRBJ1-4, with D possibly being TRBD1 (5 bases). CDR1 is SGHTA and CDR2 is FQGNSA in the germline V gene. This CDR3 has 16 residues. The ends were cut back, 5 bases at V and 3 bases at J, with 16 bases in the middle. CDR3 nucleotide sequence: TGTGCCAGCAGCCGGGGACTTCTTTATCCTAATGAAAAACTGTTTTTT. Encoded protein: CASSRGLLYPNEKLFF.

This sequence joins TRBV7-9 and TRBJ2-7; 14 positions match TRBD2. The J segment lost 5 bases and the V segment lost 1 base, leaving 4 bases of the junction unmatched. This CDR3 is 16 amino acids long. Germline CDR1 SEHNR, CDR2 FQNEAQ (reference sequence). The CDR3 is CASSLGTTSGGDEQYF. CDR3 sequence (DNA): TGTGCCAGCAGCTTAGGGACGACTAGCGGGGGGGACGAGCAGTACTTC. Drawing the rest from reference TRBV7-9 and TRBJ2-7, the complete variable domain is DTGVSQNPRHKITKRGQNVTFRCDPISEHNRLYWYRQTLGQGPEFLTYFQNEAQLEKSRLLSDRFSAERPKGSFSTLEIQRTEQGDSAMYLCASSLGTTSGGDEQYFGPGTRLTVT.

The rearrangement uses TRBV27 and TRBJ2-7; tentatively, D is TRBD1 (5 bases). This CDR3 region has 14 residues. Looked up from germline, CDR1 is MNHEY and CDR2 is SMNVEV (reference sequence). V lost 1 base, J lost 1 base, and 8 bases lay in between. The CDR3 reads CASSLLGESYEQYF. CDR3 in DNA: TGTGCCAGCAGTTTATTAGGGGAATCCTACGAGCAGTACTTC.

The chain recombines TRBV11-1 with TRBJ1-1, with D unresolved. Between the trimmed V and J ends, which lost 7 bases and 1 base, there was a span of 10 bases. The CDR3 consists of 13 residues. From germline, CDR1 is SGHAT and CDR2 FQDESV (reference sequence). The CDR3 loop is CASKFGGNTEAFF. CDR3 nucleotides: TGTGCCAGCAAATTCGGAGGGAACACTGAAGCTTTCTTT.

J is TRBJ1-1 and V is TRBV29-1, with a possible D match to TRBD1 (5 bases). CDR1 and CDR2 from the germline V gene are SQVTM and ANQGSEA. The CDR3 totals 19 residues. Trimming cost V 3 bases and J 0 bases, with 26 bases left between them. The CDR3 spells CSVEAATAWRRPVNTEAFF. Here the CDR3 DNA reads TGCAGCGTTGAGGCCGCGACAGCCTGGAGGAGGCCTGTGAACACTGAAGCTTTCTTT.

The V call is TRBV27, the J call TRBJ1-1, with D perhaps TRBD1 (5 bases). The CDR3 is 14 residues long. V was pared by 5 bases and J by 0 bases, with 10 bases between. CDR1 is MNHEY, CDR2 SMNVEV, per germline (reference sequence). In nucleotides, the CDR3 is TGTGCCAGCAGTCTCCAGGGTATGAACACTGAAGCTTTCTTT. This codes for CASSLQGMNTEAFF.

The chain employs TRBV20-1 and TRBJ2-2, with D perhaps matching TRBD1 or TRBD2 (5 bases each). The V gene lost 2 bases and the J gene lost 8 bases, with 6 bases spanning the gap. The V gene's germline CDR1 is DFQATT and CDR2 SNEGSKA (reference sequence). This CDR3 is built from 11 residues. CDR3 DNA: TGCAGTGCTAGATGGGGGGGGGAGCTGTTTTTT. Its protein product is CSARWGGELFF.

The CDR3 nucleotides read TGTGCCTTGCGACAGGGGCATGGCTACACCTTC. It codes for CALRQGHGYTF. The chain links TRBV28 to TRBJ1-2; 8 nucleotides line up with TRBD1. The CDR3 has 11 amino acids. CDR1 MDHEN and CDR2 SYDVKM come from the germline V gene. The junction had 5 bases not matched to a gene; V was cut back by 11 bases and J by 6 bases.

The rearrangement uses TRBV30 and TRBJ1-1, with 10 nucleotides matching TRBD1. From germline, CDR1 is GTSNPN and CDR2 SVGIG (reference sequence). The CDR3 spans 15 residues. The trim removed 2 bases at V and 0 bases at J, leaving 3 bases unmatched. The CDR3 DNA reads as TGTGCCTGGAGTCGACAGGGGGCGATGAACACTGAAGCTTTCTTT. It codes for CAWSRQGAMNTEAFF. Using reference TRBV30 and TRBJ1-1 for the parts outside the CDR3, the full variable domain is SQTIHQWPATLVQPVGSPLSLECTVEGTSNPNLYWYRQAAGRGLQLLFYSVGIGQISSEVPQNLSASRPQDRQFILSSKKLLLSDSGFYLCAWSRQGAMNTEAFFGQGTRLTVV.